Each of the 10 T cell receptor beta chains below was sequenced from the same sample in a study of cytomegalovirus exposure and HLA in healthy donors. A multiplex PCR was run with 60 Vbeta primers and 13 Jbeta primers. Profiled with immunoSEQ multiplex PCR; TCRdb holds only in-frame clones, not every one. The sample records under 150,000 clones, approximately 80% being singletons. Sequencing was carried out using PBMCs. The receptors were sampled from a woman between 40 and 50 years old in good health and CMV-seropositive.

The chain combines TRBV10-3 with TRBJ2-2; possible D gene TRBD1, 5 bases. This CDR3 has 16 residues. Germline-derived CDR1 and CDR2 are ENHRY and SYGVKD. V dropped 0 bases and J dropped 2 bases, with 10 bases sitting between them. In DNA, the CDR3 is TGTGCCATCAGTGAGTCGAAGCAGGGAAACACCGGGGAGCTGTTTTTT. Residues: CAISESKQGNTGELFF.

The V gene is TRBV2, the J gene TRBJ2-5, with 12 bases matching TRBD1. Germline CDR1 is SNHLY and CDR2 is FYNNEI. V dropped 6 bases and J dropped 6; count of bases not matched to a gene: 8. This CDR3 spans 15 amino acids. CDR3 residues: CASRGGTGGEQTQYF. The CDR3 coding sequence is TGTGCCAGCAGAGGCGGGACAGGGGGCGAGCAGACCCAGTACTTC.

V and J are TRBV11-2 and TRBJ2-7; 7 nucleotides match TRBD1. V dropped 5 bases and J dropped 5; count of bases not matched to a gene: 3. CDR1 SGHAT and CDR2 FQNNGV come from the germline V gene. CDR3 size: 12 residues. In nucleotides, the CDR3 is TGTGCCAGCAGCCGCGACAGGGACGAGCAGTACTTC. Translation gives CASSRDRDEQYF.

DNA for the CDR3: TGTGCCAGCAGCCTAGAACAGGGGAGATTGGAAGGCTACACCTTC. It specifies CASSLEQGRLEGYTF. V gene TRBV7-8 combines with J gene TRBJ1-2; 7 bases map to TRBD1. The CDR3 runs to 15 residues. Germline CDR1 and CDR2: SGHVS and FQNEAQ. V shed 5 bases, J shed 8 bases, and the junction held 14 bases outside the gene matches.

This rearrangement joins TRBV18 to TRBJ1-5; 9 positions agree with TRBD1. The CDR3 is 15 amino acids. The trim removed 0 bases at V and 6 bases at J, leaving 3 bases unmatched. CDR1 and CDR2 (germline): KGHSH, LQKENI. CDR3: CASSPPGQGGQPQHF. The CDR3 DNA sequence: TGTGCCAGCTCACCACCGGGACAGGGCGGTCAGCCCCAGCATTTT.

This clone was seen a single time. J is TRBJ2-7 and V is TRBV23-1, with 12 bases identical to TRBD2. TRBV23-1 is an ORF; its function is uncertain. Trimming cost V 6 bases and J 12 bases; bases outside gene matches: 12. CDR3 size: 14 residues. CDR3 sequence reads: CASSPEPTSGGLYF. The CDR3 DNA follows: TGCGCCAGCAGCCCGGAGCCGACTAGCGGGGGATTGTACTTC.

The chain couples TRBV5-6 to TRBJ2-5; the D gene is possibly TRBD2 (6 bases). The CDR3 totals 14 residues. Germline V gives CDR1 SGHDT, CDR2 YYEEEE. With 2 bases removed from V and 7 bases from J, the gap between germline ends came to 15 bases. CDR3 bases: TGTGCCAGCAGCTTTCGGGGCGCCGGGAGGACCCAGTACTTC. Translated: CASSFRGAGRTQYF.

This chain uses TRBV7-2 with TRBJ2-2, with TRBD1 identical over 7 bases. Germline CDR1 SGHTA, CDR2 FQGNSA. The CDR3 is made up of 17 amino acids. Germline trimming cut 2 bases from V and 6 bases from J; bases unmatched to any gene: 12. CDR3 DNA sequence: TGTGCCAGCAGCTTAAATCCCGGGACAGTCCTCCCCGGGGAGCTGTTTTTT. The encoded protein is CASSLNPGTVLPGELFF.

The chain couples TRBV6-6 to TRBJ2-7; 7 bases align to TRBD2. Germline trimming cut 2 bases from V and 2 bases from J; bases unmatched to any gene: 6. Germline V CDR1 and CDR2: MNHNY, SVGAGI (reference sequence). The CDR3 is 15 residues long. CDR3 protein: CASSYAQRGAYEQYF. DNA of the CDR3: TGTGCCAGCAGTTACGCTCAGCGGGGAGCCTACGAGCAGTACTTC.

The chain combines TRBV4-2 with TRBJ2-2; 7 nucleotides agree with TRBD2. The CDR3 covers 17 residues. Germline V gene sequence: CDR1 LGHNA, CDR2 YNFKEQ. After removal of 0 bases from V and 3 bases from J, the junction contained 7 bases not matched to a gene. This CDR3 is CASSQDRLAVYTGELFF. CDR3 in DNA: TGTGCCAGCAGCCAAGATCGGCTAGCGGTCTACACCGGGGAGCTGTTTTTT.